The 16 T cell receptor beta chains below all came from one sample that was sequenced in a study of T-cell reconstitution after alpha-beta-depleted transplantation in children. A library of TCRbeta sequences, prepared with unique molecular identifiers, was generated. Via MiXCR, TCRdb re-called the PCR reads, giving one row per CDR3 protein. The repertoire holds approximately 1,000,000 distinct CDR3 sequences, roughly 31% seen once, with about 28% in the top ten. The sequencing here drew on PBMCs, mostly from graft donor cells, taken 360 days after TCRalphabeta/CD19-depleted stem cell transplant. The origin of the receptors is a boy under two years old who had a stem cell transplant for SCID, so the T cells may come from the graft donor.

V is TRBV20-1 and J is TRBJ2-7; D is perhaps TRBD2 (5 bases). CDR1 and CDR2 (germline): DFQATT, SNEGSKA (reference sequence). Trimming cost V 3 bases and J 3 bases, with 15 bases left between them. This CDR3 is 14 amino acids long. CDR3 loop: CSARSSETSYEQYF. The CDR3 DNA is TGCAGTGCTAGGAGTAGCGAAACCAGCTACGAGCAGTACTTC.

The chain carries TRBV25-1 and TRBJ1-1; D ambiguous. Trimming pared 5 bases from V and 1 base from J, leaving 8 bases between. CDR1 MGHDK and CDR2 SYGVNS come from the germline V gene. The CDR3 length is 13 residues. CDR3 bases: TGTGCCAGCAGTACGGGCTCGAACACTGAAGCTTTCTTT. Amino acids: CASSTGSNTEAFF.

The chain carries TRBV9 and TRBJ1-2; unclear D gene. Germline-derived CDR1 and CDR2 are SGDLS and YYNGEE. V was cut by 4 bases and J by 3 bases, with 13 bases left in between. The CDR3 is made up of 14 amino acids. The CDR3 loop reads CASSPRQVYYGYTF. The CDR3 bases are TGTGCCAGCAGCCCCCGGCAAGTTTACTATGGCTACACCTTC.

This chain connects TRBV24-1 to TRBJ2-3; maybe TRBD2 (5 bases). Trimming removed 3 bases from V and 5 bases from J, with 11 bases in between. From germline, CDR1 is KGHDR and CDR2 SFDVKD. The CDR3 consists of 14 residues. CDR3 in DNA: TGTGCCACCAGTGATCGGGGAGCTGGAGATACGCAGTATTTT. Its translation: CATSDRGAGDTQYF.

This clonotype was recorded a few times. CDR3 nucleotide sequence: TGTGCCAGCAGTCCGACAGGGTACAATCAGCCCCAGCATTTT. This codes for CASSPTGYNQPQHF. The chain couples TRBV12-3 or TRBV12-4 to TRBJ1-5; 7 bases line up with TRBD1. This CDR3 contains 14 residues. V lost 5 bases to trimming and J lost 3 bases; unmatched junction nucleotides: 4.

The table lists this clonotype with a few counts. This chain uses TRBV29-1 with TRBJ2-2, with D unresolved. The CDR3 contains 13 residues. Germline V lookup: CDR1 SQVTM, CDR2 ANQGSEA. V lost 3 bases, J lost 0 bases, and 5 bases lay in between. CDR3 DNA: TGCAGCGTTGAGAGCACGAACACCGGGGAGCTGTTTTTT. Amino acids: CSVESTNTGELFF.

This chain joins TRBV9 and TRBJ1-5; possibly TRBD1 for D (5 bases). The CDR3 sequence is 15 residues long. Trimming stripped 4 bases from V and 4 bases from J, with 15 bases between. Looked up from germline, CDR1 is SGDLS and CDR2 is YYNGEE. The CDR3 reads CASSSRAGTNQPQHF. The CDR3 DNA follows: TGTGCCAGCAGCTCTCGGGCAGGGACGAATCAGCCCCAGCATTTT.

This clonotype was seen more than once but under ten times. The chain joins TRBV4-1 to TRBJ2-1; possible D gene TRBD1, 6 bases. Trimming took 0 bases from V and 3 from J, leaving 12 bases between them. CDR3 length: 16 amino acids. Germline CDR1 reads MGHRA; CDR2 reads YSYEKL. This chain's CDR3 is CASSQDGPDSYNEQFF. In DNA form, the CDR3 reads TGCGCCAGCAGCCAAGATGGCCCGGACAGCTACAATGAGCAGTTCTTC.

V usage is TRBV5-1 and J usage is TRBJ2-1, with 9 bases that match TRBD2. Per the germline V gene, CDR1 is SGHRS and CDR2 is YFSETQ. Trimming removed 0 bases from V and 0 bases from J; junction bases left unmatched: 4. The CDR3 length is 17 residues. Written as DNA, the CDR3 is TGCGCCAGCAGCTTGGTAGTAGCGGGGGTCTCCTACAATGAGCAGTTCTTC. Its translation is CASSLVVAGVSYNEQFF.

This clonotype was recorded a few times. The chain carries TRBV5-6 and TRBJ2-7; D is perhaps TRBD2 (6 bases). Germline V gene sequence: CDR1 SGHDT, CDR2 YYEEEE. V was cut by 7 bases and J by 1 base, with 9 bases left in between. There are 12 residues in the CDR3. CDR3 DNA: TGTGCCAGCTTCGGGGGTTCCTACGAGCAGTACTTC. It encodes CASFGGSYEQYF. Based on the CDR3 plus reference TRBV5-6 and TRBJ2-7, the full variable domain is DAGVTQSPTHLIKTRGQQVTLRCSPKSGHDTVSWYQQALGQGPQFIFQYYEEEERQRGNFPDRFSGHQFPNYSSELNVNALLLGDSALYLCASFGGSYEQYFGPGTRLTVT.

The rearrangement links TRBV12-3 or TRBV12-4 to TRBJ2-2; TRBD1 might be the D (5 bases). V was cut by 2 bases and J by 0 bases, with 7 bases left in between. This CDR3 has 15 amino acids. The CDR3, as DNA: TGTGCCAGCAGTTTATTCAGGGCGAACACCGGGGAGCTGTTTTTT. Translated, it gives CASSLFRANTGELFF.

The chain employs TRBV12-3 or TRBV12-4 and TRBJ2-7; TRBD2 agrees at 8 bases. V gave up 4 bases and J gave up 5 bases; unmatched junction bases: 7. There are 14 residues in the CDR3. CDR3 in amino acids: CASSWGHGGDEQYF. The CDR3 bases are TGTGCCAGCAGTTGGGGTCACGGGGGGGACGAGCAGTACTTC.

This clonotype was counted at least ten times. The chain carries TRBV5-8 and TRBJ2-3; D unclear. CDR1 is SGHTS, CDR2 YDEGEE, per germline. With 0 bases removed from V and 0 bases from J, the gap between germline ends came to 8 bases. The CDR3 is 15 residues long. CDR3 coding DNA: TGTGCCAGCAGCTTGGGACATACTAGCACAGATACGCAGTATTTT. This encodes CASSLGHTSTDTQYF.

This clonotype was observed a handful of times. The chain joins TRBV12-3 or TRBV12-4 to TRBJ2-1; 11 bases fit TRBD2. The CDR3 has 16 residues. J lost 4 bases, V lost 5 bases, and 7 bases had no gene match. The CDR3 region has the DNA TGTGCCAGCAGTGGAAACCTAGCGGGGGGTTACAATGAGCAGTTCTTC. Translated, it gives CASSGNLAGGYNEQFF.

V is TRBV12-3 or TRBV12-4 and J is TRBJ2-5, with D unclear. The CDR3 loop spans 12 amino acids. V was clipped by 10 bases and J by 2 bases, with 11 bases between them. This CDR3 reads CATSRTQETQYF. CDR3 DNA: TGTGCCACCTCTAGGACGCAAGAGACCCAGTACTTC.

Many counts were recorded for this clonotype. The CDR3: CASGGSGGAVTDTQYF. The CDR3 coding sequence is TGTGCCAGCGGAGGTAGCGGGGGGGCCGTGACAGATACGCAGTATTTT. The chain employs TRBV2 and TRBJ2-3; 11 bases align to TRBD2. CDR3 size: 16 residues. Looked up from germline, CDR1 is SNHLY and CDR2 is FYNNEI. Trimming took 8 bases from V and 3 from J; bases not matched to a gene: 10.